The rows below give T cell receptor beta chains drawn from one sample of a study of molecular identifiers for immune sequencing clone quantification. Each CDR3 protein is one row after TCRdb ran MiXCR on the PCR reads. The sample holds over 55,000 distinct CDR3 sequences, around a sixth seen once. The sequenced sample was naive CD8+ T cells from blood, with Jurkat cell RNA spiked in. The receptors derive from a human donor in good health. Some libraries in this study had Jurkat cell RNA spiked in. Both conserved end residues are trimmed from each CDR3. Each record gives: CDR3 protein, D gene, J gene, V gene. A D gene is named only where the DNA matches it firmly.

ASSQLGTGLPRYEQY,-,TRBJ2-7,TRBV23-1
ASSPGWGGSGEQY,-,TRBJ2-7,TRBV5-4
ASSPRKLGLAGPQETQY,-,TRBJ2-5,TRBV18
ASSNPLAGIYEQY,TRBD2,TRBJ2-7,TRBV7-2
ASSGRTGVSGRNIQY,TRBD1,TRBJ2-4,TRBV6-1
ATMGADSYEQY,-,TRBJ2-7,TRBV24-1
ASSLYSRGGEAF,-,TRBJ1-1,TRBV27
ASSHGLAGNEQF,TRBD2,TRBJ2-1,TRBV11-3
ARRGTFEPSYNEQF,-,TRBJ2-1,TRBV6-4
ASSPLGPGYEQY,-,TRBJ2-7,TRBV7-2
SARPYAQPERIYEQL,-,TRBJ2-1,TRBV20-1
ASIQRGGRRTGELF,TRBD2,TRBJ2-2,TRBV12-3/TRBV12-4
ASSLLAGDLPDEQY,TRBD2,TRBJ2-7,TRBV28
ASSQTWDRSEAF,-,TRBJ1-1,TRBV6-1
ASSLAGQGLFIEQF,TRBD1,TRBJ2-1,TRBV5-6
AWSVRVGSQETQY,-,TRBJ2-5,TRBV30
ASSLEGVEVYNEQF,-,TRBJ2-1,TRBV7-8
ASSSDYDTQY,-,TRBJ2-3,TRBV7-8
ASQLAGVSEQY,TRBD2,TRBJ2-7,TRBV12-5
ASSSFTGTITDTQY,TRBD2,TRBJ2-3,TRBV27
ASSLRLAQSSYNEQF,TRBD2,TRBJ2-1,TRBV4-1
ASSLLGLAGYTTTDTQY,TRBD2,TRBJ2-3,TRBV7-6
SVEASPGGRETQY,TRBD1,TRBJ2-5,TRBV29-1
ASSGSGTSGGNTGELF,TRBD2,TRBJ2-2,TRBV5-4
ASSPRTSGGWETQY,TRBD2,TRBJ2-5,TRBV3-1
ASSSGTENTGELF,TRBD1,TRBJ2-2,TRBV28
ASSYSTNGYRPYEQY,-,TRBJ2-7,TRBV6-5
ASSQSTSYSTDTQY,-,TRBJ2-3,TRBV3-1
ASSLAPSGIYEQY,TRBD2,TRBJ2-7,TRBV7-9
ASRTRTGGNTGELF,TRBD1,TRBJ2-2,TRBV19
SVETSGRDNEQF,TRBD2,TRBJ2-1,TRBV29-1
ASSLAPQAGSGANVLT,-,TRBJ2-6,TRBV5-1
ASSIDPLTHNEQF,-,TRBJ2-1,TRBV19
AWSMGSSTDTQY,-,TRBJ2-3,TRBV30
ATTTGSTEAF,-,TRBJ1-1,TRBV6-5
VSSTTPGQANEQY,TRBD1,TRBJ2-7,TRBV27
ASSSGSGWGKNIQY,-,TRBJ2-4,TRBV18
ASSHPGQGAYTQY,TRBD1,TRBJ2-3,TRBV28
ASTLPLAGDSELTDTQY,TRBD2,TRBJ2-3,TRBV6-2/TRBV6-3
SAGGTGGNSEQY,TRBD2,TRBJ2-7,TRBV20-1
ASRYGSGGPKTQY,-,TRBJ2-5,TRBV25-1
ASGVGGSLYEQY,TRBD2,TRBJ2-7,TRBV10-2
ASSIAGNEQF,-,TRBJ2-1,TRBV19
ASTITGYYNEQF,-,TRBJ2-1,TRBV6-2/TRBV6-3
SADPGTSVKGPSTDTQY,TRBD2,TRBJ2-3,TRBV20-1
ASSLWAGGNEQY,TRBD1,TRBJ2-7,TRBV11-2